A single sample is the source of the 31 T cell receptor beta chains below, sequenced in a study of T cell changes during pregnancy in multiple sclerosis. Using immunoSEQ multiplex PCR, the repertoire was profiled, and TCRdb retains in-frame clones only, with some absent. Among roughly 110,000 clones, about nine tenths were seen once, and the ten largest hold about 0.78%. Specimen: peripheral blood, collected in the third trimester of pregnancy. Receptors originate from a female donor in good health, enrolled as a control in a pregnancy study.

This sequence joins TRBV5-1 and TRBJ2-3; D not resolved. The CDR3 has 16 amino acids. V lost 0 bases, J lost 0 bases, and 11 bases lay in between. CDR1 and CDR2 from the germline V gene are SGHRS and YFSETQ. CDR3 sequence reads: CASSLGALSSTDTQYF. CDR3 DNA sequence: TGCGCCAGCAGCTTGGGAGCGCTCAGTAGCACAGATACGCAGTATTTT.

Concerning this clone itself: At one end, the junction sequence differs from germline, possibly due to a read error. The genes are TRBV29-1 and TRBJ2-4; no definite D call. Looked up from germline, CDR1 is SQVTM and CDR2 is ANQGSEA. CDR3 length: 14 amino acids. CDR3 bases: TGCAGCGTGGAAGCTAGGCTAGCCAAAAACATTCAGTACTTC. Amino acid sequence: CSVEARLAKNIQYF.

The chain is built from TRBV4-1 and TRBJ2-3, with 8 bases aligning to TRBD1. This CDR3 comprises 16 residues. Germline assignment: CDR1 MGHRA and CDR2 YSYEKL. Trimming removed 3 bases from V and 2 bases from J; junction bases left unmatched: 7. The CDR3 protein is CASSQTDRALTDTQYF. DNA of the CDR3: TGCGCCAGCAGCCAGACGGACAGGGCCCTCACAGATACGCAGTATTTT.

The chain has TRBV25-1 and TRBJ1-1, with TRBD1 identical over 8 bases. The CDR3 is made up of 15 amino acids. CDR1 and CDR2 (germline): MGHDK, SYGVNS. The trim removed 2 bases at V and 3 bases at J, leaving 5 bases unmatched. The chain's CDR3 is CASSEGQGVYTEAFF. CDR3 DNA: TGTGCCAGCAGTGAAGGACAGGGAGTGTACACTGAAGCTTTCTTT.

Here the CDR3 reads CASRDHTGTPWTSSGNTIYF. The CDR3 bases are TGTGCCAGCAGGGACCATACCGGGACACCATGGACGAGCTCTGGAAACACCATATATTTT. The J gene is TRBJ1-3, the V gene TRBV2; the D gene is possibly TRBD1 (6 bases). V lost 6 bases and J lost 0, with 27 bases in between. Germline V gene data show CDR1 as SNHLY and CDR2 as FYNNEI. The CDR3 loop spans 20 amino acids.

This clone turned up a few times. V and J are TRBV5-5 and TRBJ2-3; D call uncertain. CDR1 SGHKS and CDR2 YYEKEE come from the germline V gene (reference sequence). This CDR3 spans 14 amino acids. Trimming removed 0 bases from V and 8 bases from J, with 13 bases in between. CDR3 DNA: TGTGCCAGCAGCTTGGGTGCCTCAGTTGGTACGCAGTATTTT. This translates into CASSLGASVGTQYF.

This clone was seen a single time. The genes are TRBV5-1 and TRBJ2-5; D gene unclear. The germline V and J ends were trimmed by 0 bases and 13 bases, with 13 bases remaining between them. From germline, CDR1 is SGHRS and CDR2 YFSETQ. The length of the CDR3 is 12 residues. The CDR3 region has the DNA TGCGCCAGCAGCTTGGCCGGTACAGATCCGTACTTC. As protein: CASSLAGTDPYF.

The chain combines TRBV7-8 with TRBJ2-5, with D possibly being TRBD2 (6 bases). This CDR3 comprises 15 residues. Germline V gene lookup returns CDR1 SGHVS and CDR2 FQNEAQ. V lost 5 bases to trimming and J lost 1 base, with 14 bases between them. The CDR3 nucleotides read TGTGCCAGCAGCCCCCTGTGGGGGGTCCAAGAGACCCAGTACTTC. Its protein product is CASSPLWGVQETQYF.

This clone came up once. This sequence joins TRBV13 and TRBJ2-2, with a weak D call TRBD2 (7 bases). This CDR3 is built from 17 residues. The V gene's germline CDR1 is PRHDT and CDR2 FYEKMQ (reference sequence). V lost 7 bases, J lost 3 bases, and 21 bases lay in between. The CDR3 sequence is CASIHRWEGGYTGELFF. In nucleotides, the CDR3 is TGTGCCAGCATCCACCGATGGGAGGGGGGATACACCGGGGAGCTGTTTTTT.

V is TRBV6-6 and J is TRBJ1-2, with D perhaps TRBD1 (5 bases). Trimming removed 5 bases at V and 2 bases at J, with 9 bases between. The germline V gene encodes CDR1 MNHNY and CDR2 SVGAGI (reference sequence). This CDR3 region has 13 residues. The CDR3 region is CASSGGSNYGYTF. The CDR3 DNA reads TGTGCCAGCAGTGGGGGGTCAAACTATGGCTACACCTTC.

CDR3: CAWSVLGSTDTQYF. Written as DNA, the CDR3 is TGTGCCTGGAGTGTACTAGGGAGCACAGATACGCAGTATTTT. This chain connects TRBV30 to TRBJ2-3; a possible D gene is TRBD2 (5 bases). Germline V CDR1 and CDR2: GTSNPN, SVGIG (reference sequence). Trimming shortened V by 0 bases and J by 0 bases, and 7 bases separated the two germline ends. The CDR3 sequence is 14 residues long.

This clone appeared a single time. This chain joins TRBV6-4 and TRBJ1-1; no definite D call. Germline values: CDR1 MRHNA, CDR2 SNTAGT. The CDR3 loop spans 14 amino acids. V lost 0 bases to trimming and J lost 10 bases, with 15 bases between them. CDR3 sequence reads: CASSDSGDISGAFF. In DNA form, the CDR3 reads TGTGCCAGCAGTGACTCGGGAGACATATCTGGAGCTTTCTTT.

This clone occurred a few times. The chain has TRBV30 and TRBJ1-1; D is unclear. V gave up 4 bases and J gave up 2 bases, with 8 bases separating them. CDR3 size: 12 residues. Germline V lookup: CDR1 GTSNPN, CDR2 SVGIG (reference sequence). The DNA of the CDR3 is TGTGCCTGGACAGGAACAAACACTGAAGCTTTCTTT. The encoded protein is CAWTGTNTEAFF.

V gene TRBV19 combines with J gene TRBJ1-6; D gene ambiguous. The germline gives CDR1 LNHDA, CDR2 SQIVND (reference sequence). Trimming shortened V by 0 bases and J by 7 bases, and 7 bases separated the two germline ends. CDR3 length: 14 amino acids. The CDR3 coding sequence is TGTGCCAGTAGTATAGATCCTAGGAATTCACCCCTCCACTTT. Residues: CASSIDPRNSPLHF.

The chain combines TRBV28 with TRBJ1-2, with 7 bases lining up with TRBD1. Germline-derived CDR1 and CDR2 are MDHEN and SYDVKM. Germline trimming cut 4 bases from V and 2 bases from J; bases unmatched to any gene: 10. This CDR3 comprises 16 residues. This CDR3 reads CASSSLGTARNYGYTF. Written as DNA, the CDR3 is TGTGCCAGCAGTTCCTTAGGGACAGCGCGCAACTATGGCTACACCTTC.

The gene calls are TRBV19 and TRBJ1-1; D possibly corresponds to TRBD1 (6 bases). Germline loops: CDR1 LNHDA, CDR2 SQIVND (reference sequence). The V gene lost 5 bases and the J gene lost 1 base, with 11 bases spanning the gap. The CDR3 sequence is 14 residues long. The chain's CDR3 is CASSGQFGNTEAFF. The CDR3 DNA sequence: TGTGCCAGTAGTGGACAGTTTGGGAACACTGAAGCTTTCTTT.

This clone was detected once. The gene calls are TRBV4-3 and TRBJ2-3, with TRBD1 as a possible D gene (6 bases). The CDR3 runs 14 residues. CDR1 is LGHNA and CDR2 is YSLEER in the germline V gene. V was clipped by 3 bases and J by 4 bases, with 11 bases between them. CDR3 residues: CASSHRGPSDTQYF. The CDR3, as DNA: TGCGCCAGCAGCCACAGGGGACCATCAGATACGCAGTATTTT.

The J gene is TRBJ1-2, the V gene TRBV6-6; TRBD1 might be the D (6 bases). Between the trimmed V and J ends, which lost 7 bases and 4 bases, there was a span of 19 bases. Germline CDR1 reads MNHNY; CDR2 reads SVGAGI (reference sequence). The length of the CDR3 is 15 residues. The CDR3 sequence is CASTPSGTRVYGYTF. For the CDR3, the DNA is TGTGCCAGCACCCCATCCGGGACAAGGGTCTATGGCTACACCTTC.

The J gene is TRBJ1-4, the V gene TRBV7-8; D perhaps matches TRBD1 (5 bases). The germline V gene has CDR1 SGHVS and CDR2 FQNEAQ. The germline V and J ends were trimmed by 5 bases and 0 bases, with 16 bases remaining between them. CDR3 length: 17 amino acids. The CDR3 DNA reads TGTGCCAGCAGCCCTCGGGGGTGGGGCGCAACTAATGAAAAACTGTTTTTT. Encoded protein: CASSPRGWGATNEKLFF.

The rearrangement links TRBV5-8 to TRBJ1-1; D unresolved. The CDR3 totals 14 residues. Germline CDR1 is SGHTS and CDR2 is YDEGEE. Trimming took 1 base from V and 1 from J, leaving 8 bases between them. The CDR3 nucleotides read TGTGCCAGCAGCTTGCAGGCAGCGAACACTGAAGCTTTCTTT. The encoded protein is CASSLQAANTEAFF. The entire variable domain, with the rest obtained from reference TRBV5-8 and TRBJ1-1, is as follows: EAGVTQSPTHLIKTRGQQATLRCSPISGHTSVYWYQQALGLGLQFLLWYDEGEERNRGNFPPRFSGRQFPNYSSELNVNALELEDSALYLCASSLQAANTEAFFGQGTRLTVV.

The genes are TRBV7-8 and TRBJ1-5, with D maybe TRBD1 (5 bases). Germline V gives CDR1 SGHVS, CDR2 FQNEAQ. Trimming removed 5 bases at V and 4 bases at J, with 9 bases between. The CDR3 covers 13 residues. This CDR3 is CASSNQGNQPQHF. The CDR3 nucleotides read TGTGCCAGCAGCAACCAGGGAAATCAGCCCCAGCATTTT.

V and J are TRBV4-3 and TRBJ1-6; a possible D gene is TRBD1 (5 bases). This CDR3 has 15 residues. The germline CDR1 and CDR2 sequences are LGHNA and YSLEER. V dropped 3 bases and J dropped 5 bases, with 11 bases sitting between them. The CDR3 is CASSQQDTNNSPLHF. The CDR3 nucleotides read TGCGCCAGCAGCCAGCAGGACACCAATAATTCACCCCTCCACTTT.

The rearrangement uses TRBV10-3 and TRBJ2-7, with no clear D. This CDR3 region has 13 residues. The germline CDR1 and CDR2 sequences are ENHRY and SYGVKD. The V and J ends lost 6 bases and 0 bases respectively, with 9 bases between them. The chain's CDR3 is CAISGFLSYEQYF. The CDR3 nucleotides are TGTGCCATCAGCGGGTTTCTCTCCTACGAGCAGTACTTC.

The chain has TRBV5-1 and TRBJ2-5, with 8 positions matching TRBD2. The V segment lost 4 bases and the J segment 1 base; nucleotides outside the gene matches: 9. This CDR3 comprises 16 residues. From germline, CDR1 is SGHRS and CDR2 YFSETQ. CDR3 residues: CASSTEPRGGQETQYF. The CDR3 DNA sequence: TGCGCCAGCAGCACGGAACCCCGGGGGGGCCAAGAGACCCAGTACTTC.

This clone was detected once. In DNA form, the CDR3 reads TGTGCCAGCAGCGCGGAAATAGCGGGTGAAGAGACCCAGTACTTC. It is translated as CASSAEIAGEETQYF. The rearrangement joins TRBV11-1 to TRBJ2-5; 7 nucleotides agree with TRBD2. The germline V gene encodes CDR1 SGHAT and CDR2 FQDESV (reference sequence). V lost 5 bases to trimming and J lost 3 bases; unmatched junction nucleotides: 9. CDR3 length: 15 amino acids.

The chain employs TRBV7-9 and TRBJ1-5; D might be TRBD1 (5 bases). This CDR3 comprises 15 residues. Trimming left V 5 bases short and J 8 bases short, with 19 bases between. The V gene's germline CDR1 is SEHNR and CDR2 FQNEAQ (reference sequence). Here the CDR3 reads CASSPRVGPVEPQHF. The CDR3 bases are TGTGCCAGCAGCCCCAGGGTGGGTCCGGTGGAGCCCCAGCATTTT.

This chain connects TRBV5-8 to TRBJ1-6; D remains ambiguous. V shed 0 bases and J shed 10 bases, with 8 bases lying between them. The CDR3 extends over 13 amino acids. The V gene's germline CDR1 is SGHTS and CDR2 YDEGEE. Here the CDR3 reads CASSLEGRSPLHF. The CDR3 DNA reads as TGTGCCAGCAGCTTGGAAGGGAGATCACCCCTCCACTTT.

V gene TRBV9 combines with J gene TRBJ1-2; no definite D call. With 3 bases removed from V and 6 bases from J, the gap between germline ends came to 15 bases. Germline V gives CDR1 SGDLS, CDR2 YYNGEE. The CDR3 runs 14 residues. The CDR3 coding sequence is TGTGCCAGCAGCGCTGAAGTTGTATTAGATGGCTACACCTTC. This sequence encodes CASSAEVVLDGYTF.

The chain employs TRBV5-5 and TRBJ1-1; D not certain. Trimming removed 4 bases from V and 8 bases from J, with 18 bases in between. Germline CDR1 is SGHKS and CDR2 is YYEKEE (reference sequence). The CDR3 covers 14 residues. The DNA for the CDR3 is TGTGCCAGCAGCCACGATCCGGGGATCGGGGAAGCTTTCTTT. Protein sequence: CASSHDPGIGEAFF.

The rearrangement joins TRBV7-6 to TRBJ1-1, with TRBD1 as a possible D gene (6 bases). The CDR3 is 13 residues long. Germline CDR1 and CDR2: SGHVS and FNYEAQ. Trimming removed 5 bases from V and 8 bases from J, with 15 bases in between. The CDR3 DNA is TGTGCCAGCAGCCCGGGACACACTACCGAAGCTTTCTTT. Protein product: CASSPGHTTEAFF.

The chain has TRBV4-3 and TRBJ2-1; 7 bases match TRBD1. Trimming removed 1 base from V and 4 bases from J; junction bases left unmatched: 4. The CDR3 has 15 amino acids. Germline CDR1 reads LGHNA; CDR2 reads YSLEER. CDR3 residues: CASSQGTGGYNEQFF. CDR3 coding DNA: TGCGCCAGCAGCCAAGGGACAGGAGGTTACAATGAGCAGTTCTTC.